This is a list of T cell receptor beta chains from one sample in a study of T cell responses to AZD1222 COVID-19 vaccine. Generated by immunoSEQ multiplex PCR, the TCRdb table keeps only in-frame clones and is missing some. The sample lists roughly 100,000 clones, roughly 90% occurring once. Source: peripheral blood, taken 28 days after the second AZD1222 dose. Receptor source: an adult who received the AZD1222 COVID-19 vaccine. The CDR3 runs from the conserved cysteine through the conserved F or W.

V | CDR3
TRBV15 | CATSRDLSNSNQPQHF
TRBV7-9 | CASSLQSGGYNEQFF
TRBV11-3 | CASSLEGGLNTEAFF
TRBV7-9 | CASSLETSGNNEQFF
TRBV30 | CASPGVGEKLFF
TRBV4-2 | CASSQGVYGYTF
TRBV4-1 | CASSQGRAWRGSTDTQYF
TRBV29-1 | CSVEGQGVDEQYF
TRBV30 | CAWTRSPGSNYGYTF
TRBV15 | CATSRDKGGYEKLFF
TRBV3-1/TRBV3-2 | CASSGDGEGEQFF
TRBV28 | CASSSMNTEAFF
TRBV23-1 | CASSPTGGYQPQHF
TRBV2 | CAGQGESNQPQHF
TRBV6-5 | CASSPNRSPIYGYTF
TRBV19 | CASSISPSTSSGNTIYF
TRBV6-5 | CASIRTSGRIDTQYF
TRBV30 | CACGLDGEQYF
TRBV5-1 | CASSPDRGRLGSPLHF
TRBV6-5 | CASSYRSTGSHEQYF
TRBV5-5 | CASSLTSGTLWLEAFF
TRBV6-5 | CASSIRGGNTGELFF
TRBV3-1/TRBV3-2 | CASSNRGLGTEAFF
TRBV6-1 | CASSEAAGIGNTEAFF
TRBV20-1 | CSASRVSEAFF
TRBV19 | CASPGLGNSYEQYF